The 28 T cell receptor beta chains below were found in one sample sequenced in a study of CXCR3-negative and CXCR3-positive naive CD8 T cells. It was by 5' RACE with UMI labels that the TRB cDNA libraries were prepared. TCRdb reprocessed the 5' RACE reads, with one entry per CDR3 protein and no DNA. The specimen's table records more than 100,000 distinct CDR3 sequences. These receptors lack a known antigen. Study results and limitations: A higher hydrophobicity marked the TRB CDR3s of CXCR3-positive naive cells versus CXCR3-negative naive cells.

The source material was naive CXCR3+ CD8+ T cells from blood. Indicated subset: CD45RO-CCR7+CD27+CD95- naive CD8+ T cells expressing CXCR3 (TNR3+). Receptors originate from a human donor in good health. Some clones in this sample may be carry-over from other donors' samples.

The V call is TRBV27, the J call TRBJ1-1; absent DNA, TCRdb's TRBD1 call cannot be checked. Germline assignment: CDR1 MNHEY and CDR2 SMNVEV (reference sequence). The CDR3 sequence is 13 residues long. This chain's CDR3 is CASSWGRDTEAFF.

This chain joins TRBV12-3 or TRBV12-4 and TRBJ2-1; with no DNA, the TCRdb D assignment of TRBD2 cannot be verified. The CDR3 has 14 amino acids. The CDR3 reads CASSHLAGGNEQFF.

This chain joins TRBV29-1 and TRBJ2-7. CDR1 and CDR2 (germline): SQVTM, ANQGSEA. The CDR3 length is 11 residues. CDR3 amino acids: CSVLKEDEQYF.

The chain is built from TRBV10-1 and TRBJ2-1; TCRdb lists TRBD2, though no DNA is available to test this call. The V gene's germline CDR1 is WNHNN and CDR2 SYGVQD (reference sequence). This CDR3 is built from 15 residues. The CDR3 sequence is CASSEYGSDSHEQFF.

The chain has TRBV15 and TRBJ2-3; the D gene TCRdb calls, TRBD1, cannot be checked with no DNA. The CDR3 runs to 17 residues. The germline V gene encodes CDR1 LNHNV and CDR2 YYDKDF (reference sequence). This CDR3 is CATSRDWSTGRADTQYF. The entire variable domain, with the rest obtained from reference TRBV15 and TRBJ2-3, is as follows: DAMVIQNPRYQVTQFGKPVTLSCSQTLNHNVMYWYQQKSSQAPKLLFHYYDKDFNNEADTPDNFQSRRPNTSFCFLDIRSPGLGDTAMYLCATSRDWSTGRADTQYFGPGTRLTVL.

The chain links TRBV14 to TRBJ2-1; the D gene TCRdb calls, TRBD2, cannot be checked with no DNA. The V gene's germline CDR1 is SGHDN and CDR2 FVKESK. The CDR3 loop spans 14 amino acids. CDR3 region: CASSPATSYNEQFF.

The chain carries TRBV7-3 and TRBJ2-7; TCRdb names TRBD2, which stays unverified in the absence of DNA. Germline-derived CDR1 and CDR2 are SGHTA and FQGTGA. This CDR3 has 14 residues. The CDR3 protein is CASSLSGGRDEQYF.

V gene TRBV28 combines with J gene TRBJ1-5. Germline loops: CDR1 MDHEN, CDR2 SYDVKM. The CDR3 spans 16 residues. CDR3 loop: CASSPLPGGANQPQHF. The full variable domain, its missing parts supplied by reference TRBV28 and TRBJ1-5, is DVKVTQSSRYLVKRTGEKVFLECVQDMDHENMFWYRQDPGLGLRLIYFSYDVKMKEKGDIPEGYSVSREKKERFSLILESASTNQTSMYLCASSPLPGGANQPQHFGDGTRLSIL.

V is TRBV13 and J is TRBJ2-5. In germline, CDR1 is PRHDT, CDR2 FYEKMQ (reference sequence). This CDR3 spans 13 amino acids. Here the CDR3 reads CASSLPYQETQYF.

The gene calls are TRBV12-3 or TRBV12-4 and TRBJ2-3; TCRdb designates TRBD2, a call that cannot be tested without DNA. This CDR3 region has 18 residues. CDR3 amino acids: CASSRGPHGGPNTDTQYF.

V and J are TRBV7-9 and TRBJ2-5; there is no DNA to check the TCRdb D call of TRBD2. This CDR3 has 16 residues. Germline V lookup: CDR1 SEHNR, CDR2 FQNEAQ (reference sequence). The CDR3 protein is CASSLGAGLAKETQYF.

The gene calls are TRBV4-1 and TRBJ2-1; the TRBD2 assignment by TCRdb is unverifiable without DNA. This CDR3 has 16 amino acids. Germline loops: CDR1 MGHRA, CDR2 YSYEKL. The CDR3: CASSQLAGLAVHEQFF.

This chain links TRBV28 with TRBJ2-5; TCRdb proposes TRBD2, but this gene call is untestable without DNA. This CDR3 contains 17 residues. In germline, CDR1 is MDHEN, CDR2 SYDVKM. The CDR3 here is CASSSSGLAGGRETQYF. The variable domain in full, with the rest retrieved from reference TRBV28 and TRBJ2-5, is DVKVTQSSRYLVKRTGEKVFLECVQDMDHENMFWYRQDPGLGLRLIYFSYDVKMKEKGDIPEGYSVSREKKERFSLILESASTNQTSMYLCASSSSGLAGGRETQYFGPGTRLLVL.

The gene calls are TRBV20-1 and TRBJ2-3. This CDR3 contains 14 residues. Germline assignment: CDR1 DFQATT and CDR2 SNEGSKA (reference sequence). CDR3: CSAIEPAGTDTQYF.

V gene TRBV20-1 combines with J gene TRBJ1-6; the D gene TCRdb calls, TRBD1, cannot be checked with no DNA. The CDR3 spans 17 residues. Germline V CDR1 and CDR2: DFQATT, SNEGSKA (reference sequence). CDR3 in amino acids: CSARVWEGQGNNSPLHF.

This sequence joins TRBV29-1 and TRBJ2-2. The CDR3 has 11 amino acids. The germline V gene has CDR1 SQVTM and CDR2 ANQGSEA. The CDR3 region is CSVEWAGELFF.

This sequence joins TRBV9 and TRBJ2-3; TCRdb designates TRBD2, a call that cannot be tested without DNA. This CDR3 has 16 residues. The germline V gene encodes CDR1 SGDLS and CDR2 YYNGEE. The CDR3 region is CASSNPTSGGSDTQYF. Complete variable domain (other parts from reference TRBV9 and TRBJ2-3): DSGVTQTPKHLITATGQRVTLRCSPRSGDLSVYWYQQSLDQGLQFLIQYYNGEERAKGNILERFSAQQFPDLHSELNLSSLELGDSALYFCASSNPTSGGSDTQYFGPGTRLTVL.

The V gene is TRBV27, the J gene TRBJ2-6; there is no DNA to check the TCRdb D call of TRBD1. Looked up from germline, CDR1 is MNHEY and CDR2 is SMNVEV (reference sequence). This CDR3 spans 16 amino acids. The CDR3 spells CASSPGTGSGANVLTF.

The CDR3 is CSARDLGLAIDTQYF. The chain couples TRBV20-1 to TRBJ2-3. This CDR3 has 15 amino acids. The germline CDR1 and CDR2 sequences are DFQATT and SNEGSKA (reference sequence).

V usage is TRBV5-4 and J usage is TRBJ2-1; the TRBD1 assignment by TCRdb is unverifiable without DNA. CDR3 length equals 15 residues. From germline, CDR1 is SGHNT and CDR2 YYREEE (reference sequence). Here the CDR3 reads CASSFRGGISNEQFF.

The CDR3 reads CASSSSLNTEAFF. V and J are TRBV7-6 and TRBJ1-1. The CDR3 consists of 13 residues. Per germline, CDR1 SGHVS and CDR2 FNYEAQ.

CDR3 region: CASSQLNRGPGEQYF. The chain has TRBV19 and TRBJ2-7; with no DNA, the TCRdb D assignment of TRBD1 cannot be verified. CDR3 length: 15 amino acids. Germline V gene data show CDR1 as LNHDA and CDR2 as SQIVND (reference sequence).

This chain links TRBV7-9 with TRBJ2-6; TCRdb returns TRBD2, unconfirmable since there is no DNA. There are 16 residues in the CDR3. Looked up from germline, CDR1 is SEHNR and CDR2 is FQNEAQ (reference sequence). CDR3 in amino acids: CAPATSGTYGANVLTF.

The chain joins TRBV28 to TRBJ2-5; TCRdb proposes TRBD1, but this gene call is untestable without DNA. The CDR3 is made up of 17 amino acids. Germline values: CDR1 MDHEN, CDR2 SYDVKM. CDR3 sequence: CASSSYYQDQGVETQYF.

CDR3 sequence reads: CASSLRDISNQPQHF. The chain combines TRBV23-1 with TRBJ1-5; the TCRdb D gene call, TRBD1, has no DNA to confirm it. TRBV23-1 carries the ORF label, with uncertain function. CDR3 length: 15 amino acids.

J is TRBJ2-7 and V is TRBV11-2; TCRdb's D call of TRBD1 is untestable without DNA. Germline CDR1 is SGHAT and CDR2 is FQNNGV. The CDR3 is 15 residues long. The CDR3 here is CASSLFGTDLYEQYF.

The J gene is TRBJ2-3, the V gene TRBV7-2. CDR3 length equals 16 residues. Germline CDR1 and CDR2: SGHTA and FQGNSA. The CDR3 loop is CASSLGVGTSTDTQYF.

The V call is TRBV13, the J call TRBJ2-3; TCRdb's D call, TRBD2, is unchecked because there is no DNA. Germline V gene sequence: CDR1 PRHDT, CDR2 FYEKMQ (reference sequence). The CDR3 is 15 amino acids. The CDR3 sequence is CASSTRDFNTDTQYF.